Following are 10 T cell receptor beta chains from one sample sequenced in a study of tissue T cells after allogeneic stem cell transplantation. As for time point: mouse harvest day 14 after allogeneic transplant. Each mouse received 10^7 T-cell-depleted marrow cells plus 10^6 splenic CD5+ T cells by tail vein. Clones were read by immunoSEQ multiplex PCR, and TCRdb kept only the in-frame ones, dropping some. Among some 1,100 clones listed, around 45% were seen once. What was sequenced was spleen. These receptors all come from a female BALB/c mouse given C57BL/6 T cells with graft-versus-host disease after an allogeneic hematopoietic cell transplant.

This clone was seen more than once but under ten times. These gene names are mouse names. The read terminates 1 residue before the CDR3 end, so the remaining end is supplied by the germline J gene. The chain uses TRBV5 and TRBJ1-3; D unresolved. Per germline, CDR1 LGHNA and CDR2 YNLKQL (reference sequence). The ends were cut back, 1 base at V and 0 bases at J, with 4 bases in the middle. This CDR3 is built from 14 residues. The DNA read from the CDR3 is TGTGCCAGCAGCCAAGCTAATTCTGGAAATACGCTCTAT. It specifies CASSQANSGNTLY. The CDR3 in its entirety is CASSQANSGNTLYF.

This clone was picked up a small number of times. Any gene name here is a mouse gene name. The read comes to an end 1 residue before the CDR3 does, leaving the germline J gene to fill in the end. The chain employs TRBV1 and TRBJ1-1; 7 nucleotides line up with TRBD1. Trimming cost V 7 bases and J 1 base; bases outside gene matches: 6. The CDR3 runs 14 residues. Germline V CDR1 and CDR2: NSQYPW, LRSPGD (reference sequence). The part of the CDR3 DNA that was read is TGCACCTGCATGTCCCGGGACAGGAACACAGAAGTCTTC. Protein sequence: CTCMSRDRNTEVF. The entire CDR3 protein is CTCMSRDRNTEVFF. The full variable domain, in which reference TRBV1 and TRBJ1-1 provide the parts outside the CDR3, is VTLLEQNPRWRLVPRGQAVNLRCILKNSQYPWMSWYQQDLQKQLQWLFTLRSPGDKEVKSLPGADYLATRVTDTELRLQVANMSQGRTLYCTCMSRDRNTEVFFGKGTRLTVV.

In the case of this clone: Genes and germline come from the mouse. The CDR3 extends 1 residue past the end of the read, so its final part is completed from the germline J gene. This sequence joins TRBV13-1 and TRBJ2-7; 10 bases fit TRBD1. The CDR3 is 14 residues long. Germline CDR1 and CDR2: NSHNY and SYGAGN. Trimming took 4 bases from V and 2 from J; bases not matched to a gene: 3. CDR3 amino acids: CASSPGQGAYEQYF. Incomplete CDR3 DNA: TGTGCCAGCAGTCCTGGACAGGGGGCCTATGAACAGTAC.

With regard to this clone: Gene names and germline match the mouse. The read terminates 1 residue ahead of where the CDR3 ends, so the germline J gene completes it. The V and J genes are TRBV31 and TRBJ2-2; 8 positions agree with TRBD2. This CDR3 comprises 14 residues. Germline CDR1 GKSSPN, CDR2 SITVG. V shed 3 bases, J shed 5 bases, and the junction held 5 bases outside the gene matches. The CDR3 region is CAWRLGERTGQLYF. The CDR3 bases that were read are TGTGCCTGGAGACTGGGGGAGCGGACCGGGCAGCTCTAC. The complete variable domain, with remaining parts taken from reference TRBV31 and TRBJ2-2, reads AQTIHQWPVAEIKAVGSPLSLGCTIKGKSSPNLYWYWQATGGTLQQLFYSITVGQVESVVQLNLSASRPKDDQFILSTEKLLLSHSGFYLCAWRLGERTGQLYFGEGSKLTVL.

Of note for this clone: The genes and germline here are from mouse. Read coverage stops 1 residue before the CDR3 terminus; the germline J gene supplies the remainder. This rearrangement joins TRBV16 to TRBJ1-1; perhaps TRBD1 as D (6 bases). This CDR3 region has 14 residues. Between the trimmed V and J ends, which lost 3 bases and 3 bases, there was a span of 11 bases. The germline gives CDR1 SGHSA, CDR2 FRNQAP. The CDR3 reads CASSLGGADTEVFF. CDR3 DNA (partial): TGTGCAAGCAGCTTGGGGGGCGCGGACACAGAAGTCTTC.

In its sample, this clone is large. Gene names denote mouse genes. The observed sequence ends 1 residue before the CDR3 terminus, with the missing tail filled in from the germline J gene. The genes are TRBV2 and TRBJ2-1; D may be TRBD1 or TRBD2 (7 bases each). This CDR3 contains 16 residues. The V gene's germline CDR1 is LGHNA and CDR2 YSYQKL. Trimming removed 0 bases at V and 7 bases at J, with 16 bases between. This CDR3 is CASSQDGQGGGAEQFF. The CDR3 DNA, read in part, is TGTGCCAGCAGCCAAGACGGGCAGGGGGGCGGGGCTGAGCAGTTC.

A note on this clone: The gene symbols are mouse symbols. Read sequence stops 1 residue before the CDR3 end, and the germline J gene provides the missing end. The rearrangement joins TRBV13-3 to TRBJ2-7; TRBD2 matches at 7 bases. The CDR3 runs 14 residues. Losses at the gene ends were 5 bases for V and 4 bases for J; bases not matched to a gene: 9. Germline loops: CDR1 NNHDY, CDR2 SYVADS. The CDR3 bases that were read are TGTGCCAGCAGCCAACTGGGGCTCCAATATGAACAGTAC. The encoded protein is CASSQLGLQYEQY. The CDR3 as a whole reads CASSQLGLQYEQYF.

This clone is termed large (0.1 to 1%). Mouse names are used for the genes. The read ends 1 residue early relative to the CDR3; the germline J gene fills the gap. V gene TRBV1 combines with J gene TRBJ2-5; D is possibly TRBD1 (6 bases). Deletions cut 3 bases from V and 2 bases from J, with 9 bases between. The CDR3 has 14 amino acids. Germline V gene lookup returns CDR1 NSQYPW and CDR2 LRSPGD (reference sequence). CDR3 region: CTCSAGQIQDTQYF. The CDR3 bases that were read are TGCACCTGCAGTGCGGGACAAATCCAAGACACCCAGTAC.

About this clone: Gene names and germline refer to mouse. CDR3 amino acids: CASGGGGQDTQYF. Partial CDR3 DNA: TGTGCCAGCGGGGGGGGCGGCCAAGACACCCAGTAC. The chain uses TRBV13-2 and TRBJ2-5; tentatively, D is TRBD2 (7 bases). The sequence runs out 1 residue before the end of the CDR3; the remainder is reconstructed from the germline J gene. V lost 5 bases, J lost 2 bases, and 9 bases lay in between. Germline CDR1 NNHNN, CDR2 SYGAGS (reference sequence). CDR3 size: 13 residues.

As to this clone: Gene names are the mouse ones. The covered CDR3 bases are TGTGCCAGCAGCCGCGGACTGGGTAGTGCAGAAACGCTGTAT. It encodes CASSRGLGSAETLY. The whole CDR3 region reads CASSRGLGSAETLYF. J is TRBJ2-3 and V is TRBV3, with TRBD2 identical over 8 bases. The CDR3 end lies 1 residue beyond the end of the read and is filled in from the germline J gene. Germline CDR1 is SNHLY and CDR2 is FYNGKV (reference sequence). The CDR3 runs to 15 residues. V shed 5 bases and J 0 bases; nucleotides not matched to a gene: 4.